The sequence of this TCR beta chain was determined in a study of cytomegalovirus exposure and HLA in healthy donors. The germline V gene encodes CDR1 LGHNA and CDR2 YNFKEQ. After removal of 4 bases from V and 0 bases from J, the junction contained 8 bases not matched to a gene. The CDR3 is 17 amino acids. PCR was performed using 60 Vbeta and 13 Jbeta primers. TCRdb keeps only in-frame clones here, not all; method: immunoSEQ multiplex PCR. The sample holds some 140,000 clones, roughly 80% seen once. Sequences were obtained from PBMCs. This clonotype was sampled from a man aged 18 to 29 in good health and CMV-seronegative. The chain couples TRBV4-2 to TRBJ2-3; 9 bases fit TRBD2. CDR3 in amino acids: CASSLLTSGRSTDTQYF. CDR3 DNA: TGTGCCAGCAGCCTGCTCACTAGCGGGCGCAGCACAGATACGCAGTATTTT.